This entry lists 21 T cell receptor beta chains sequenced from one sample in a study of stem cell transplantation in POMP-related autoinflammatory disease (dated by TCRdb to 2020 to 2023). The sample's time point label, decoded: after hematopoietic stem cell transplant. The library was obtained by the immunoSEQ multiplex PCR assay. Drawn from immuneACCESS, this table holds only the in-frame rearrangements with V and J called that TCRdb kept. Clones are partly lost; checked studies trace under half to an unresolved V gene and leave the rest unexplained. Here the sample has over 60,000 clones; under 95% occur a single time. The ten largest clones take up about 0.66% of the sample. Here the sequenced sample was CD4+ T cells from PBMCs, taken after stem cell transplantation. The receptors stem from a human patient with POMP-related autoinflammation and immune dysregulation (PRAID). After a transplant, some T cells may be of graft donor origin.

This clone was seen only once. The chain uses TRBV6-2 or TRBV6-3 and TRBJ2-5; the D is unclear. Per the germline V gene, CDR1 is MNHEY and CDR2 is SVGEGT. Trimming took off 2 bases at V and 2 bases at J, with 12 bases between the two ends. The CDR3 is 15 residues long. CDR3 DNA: TGTGCCAGCAGTTACGGCTTCGGCAGACAAGAGACCCAGTACTTC. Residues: CASSYGFGRQETQYF.

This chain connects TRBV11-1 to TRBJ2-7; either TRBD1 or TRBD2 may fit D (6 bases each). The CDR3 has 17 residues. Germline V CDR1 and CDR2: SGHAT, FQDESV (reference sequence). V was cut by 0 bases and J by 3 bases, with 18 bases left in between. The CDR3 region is CASSLALSGGDNYEQYF. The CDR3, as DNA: TGTGCCAGCAGCTTAGCTCTTTCCGGAGGGGACAACTACGAGCAGTACTTC.

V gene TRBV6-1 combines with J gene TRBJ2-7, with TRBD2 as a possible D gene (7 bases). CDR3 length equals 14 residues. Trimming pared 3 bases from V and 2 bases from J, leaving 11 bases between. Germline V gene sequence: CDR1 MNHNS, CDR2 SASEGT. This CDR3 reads CASSEWGGTYEQYV. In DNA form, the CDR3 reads TGTGCCAGCAGTGAGTGGGGGGGCACCTACGAGCAGTACGTC.

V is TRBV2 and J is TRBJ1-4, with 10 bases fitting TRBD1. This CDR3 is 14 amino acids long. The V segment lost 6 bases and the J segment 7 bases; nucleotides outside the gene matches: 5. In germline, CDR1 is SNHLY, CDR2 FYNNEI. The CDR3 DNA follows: TGTGCCAGCAGGGTCGACAGGGGGCTTGAAAAACTGTTTTTT. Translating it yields CASRVDRGLEKLFF.

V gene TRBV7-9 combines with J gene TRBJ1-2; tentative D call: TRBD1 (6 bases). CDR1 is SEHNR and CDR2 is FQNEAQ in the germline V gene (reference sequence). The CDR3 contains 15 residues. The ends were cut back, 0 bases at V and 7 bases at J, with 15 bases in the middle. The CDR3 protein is CASSLAGGRTTGYTF. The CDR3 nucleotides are TGTGCCAGCAGCTTAGCTGGGGGCCGGACGACTGGCTACACCTTC.

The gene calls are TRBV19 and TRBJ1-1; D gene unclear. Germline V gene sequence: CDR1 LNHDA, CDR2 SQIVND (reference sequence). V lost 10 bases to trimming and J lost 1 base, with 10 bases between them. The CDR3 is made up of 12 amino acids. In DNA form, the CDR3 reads TGTGCCACCTCTAGGGAGAACACTGAAGCTTTCTTT. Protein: CATSRENTEAFF.

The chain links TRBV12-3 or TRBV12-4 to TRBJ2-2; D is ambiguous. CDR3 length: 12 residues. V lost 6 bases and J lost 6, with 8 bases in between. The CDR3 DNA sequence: TGTGCCAGCAGAATTAGCTCCGGGGAGCTGTTTTTT. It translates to CASRISSGELFF.

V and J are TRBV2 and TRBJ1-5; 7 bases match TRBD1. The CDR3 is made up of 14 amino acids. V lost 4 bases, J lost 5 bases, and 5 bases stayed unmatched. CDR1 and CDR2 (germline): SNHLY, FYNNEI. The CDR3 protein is CASSATGMDQPQHF. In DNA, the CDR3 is TGTGCCAGCAGTGCGACAGGGATGGATCAGCCCCAGCATTTT.

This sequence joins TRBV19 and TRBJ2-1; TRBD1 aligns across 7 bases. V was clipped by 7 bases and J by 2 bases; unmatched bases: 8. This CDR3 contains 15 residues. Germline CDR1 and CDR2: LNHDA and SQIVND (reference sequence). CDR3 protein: CASNPTGLPYNEQFF. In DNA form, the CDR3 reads TGTGCCAGTAACCCGACAGGGCTGCCCTACAATGAGCAGTTCTTC.

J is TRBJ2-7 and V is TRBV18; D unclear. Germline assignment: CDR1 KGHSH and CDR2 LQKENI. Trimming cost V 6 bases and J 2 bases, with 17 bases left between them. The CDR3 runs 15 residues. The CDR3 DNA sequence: TGTGCCAGCTCGCTTCTCGGCCAGGAACCCTACGAGCAGTACTTC. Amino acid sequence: CASSLLGQEPYEQYF.

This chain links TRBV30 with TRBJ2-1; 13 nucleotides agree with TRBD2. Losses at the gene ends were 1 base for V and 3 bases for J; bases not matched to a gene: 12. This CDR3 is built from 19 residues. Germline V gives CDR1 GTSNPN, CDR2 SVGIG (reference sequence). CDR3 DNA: TGTGCCTGGAGTGAGTTGGCCCAAGGACTAGCGGGAGTCTACAATGAGCAGTTCTTC. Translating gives CAWSELAQGLAGVYNEQFF.

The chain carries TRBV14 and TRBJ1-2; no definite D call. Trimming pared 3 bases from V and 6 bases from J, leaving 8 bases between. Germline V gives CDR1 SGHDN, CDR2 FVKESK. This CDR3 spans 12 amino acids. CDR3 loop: CASSQYRDGYTF. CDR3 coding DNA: TGTGCCAGCAGCCAGTACCGAGATGGCTACACCTTC.

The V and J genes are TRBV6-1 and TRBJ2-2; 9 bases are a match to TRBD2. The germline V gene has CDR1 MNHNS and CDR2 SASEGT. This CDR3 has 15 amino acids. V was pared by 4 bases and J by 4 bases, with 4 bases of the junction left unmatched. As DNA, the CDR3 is TGTGCCAGCAGTGGACCGACTAGCGGCACCGGGGAGCTGTTTTTT. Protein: CASSGPTSGTGELFF.

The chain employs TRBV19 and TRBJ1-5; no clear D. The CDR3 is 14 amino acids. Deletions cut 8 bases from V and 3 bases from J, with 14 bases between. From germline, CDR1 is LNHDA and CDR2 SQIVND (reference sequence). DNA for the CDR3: TGTGCCAGTTCCCAGACCCCCCTCAATCAGCCCCAGCATTTT. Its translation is CASSQTPLNQPQHF.

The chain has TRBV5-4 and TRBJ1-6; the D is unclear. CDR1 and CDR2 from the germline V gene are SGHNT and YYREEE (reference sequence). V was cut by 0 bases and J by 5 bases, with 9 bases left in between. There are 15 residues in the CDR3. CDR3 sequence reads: CASSLEASDNSPLHF. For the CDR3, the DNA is TGTGCCAGCAGCTTGGAGGCCTCTGATAATTCACCCCTCCACTTT.

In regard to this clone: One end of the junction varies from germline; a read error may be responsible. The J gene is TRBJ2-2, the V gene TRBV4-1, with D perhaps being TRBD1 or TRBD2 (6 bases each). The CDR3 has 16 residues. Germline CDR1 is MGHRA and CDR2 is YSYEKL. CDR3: CARSPGVGGRAGELFF. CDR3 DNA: TGCGCCCGCAGCCCAGGGGTGGGAGGACGGGCCGGGGAGCTGTTTTTT.

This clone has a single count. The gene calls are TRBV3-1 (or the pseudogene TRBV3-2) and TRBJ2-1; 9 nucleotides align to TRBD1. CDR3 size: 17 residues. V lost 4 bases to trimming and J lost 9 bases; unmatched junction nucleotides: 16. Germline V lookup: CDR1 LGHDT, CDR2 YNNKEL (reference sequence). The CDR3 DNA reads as TGTGCCAGCAGCCCCCTCAGGGCCCTACAGGGGGCTATTGAGCAGTTCTTC. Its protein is CASSPLRALQGAIEQFF.

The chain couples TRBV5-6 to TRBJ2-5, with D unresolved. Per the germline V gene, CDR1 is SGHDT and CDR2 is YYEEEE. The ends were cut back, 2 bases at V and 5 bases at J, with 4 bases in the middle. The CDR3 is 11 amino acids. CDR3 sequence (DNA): TGTGCCAGCAGCTTCTCGGAGACCCAGTACTTC. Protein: CASSFSETQYF.

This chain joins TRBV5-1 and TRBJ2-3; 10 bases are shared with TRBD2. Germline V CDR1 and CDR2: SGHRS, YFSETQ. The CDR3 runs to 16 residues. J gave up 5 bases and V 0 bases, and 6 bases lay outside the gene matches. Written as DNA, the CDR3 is TGCGCCAGCAGCTTGGTTAGCGGGGGGTGGAAAGATACGCAGTATTTT. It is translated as CASSLVSGGWKDTQYF.

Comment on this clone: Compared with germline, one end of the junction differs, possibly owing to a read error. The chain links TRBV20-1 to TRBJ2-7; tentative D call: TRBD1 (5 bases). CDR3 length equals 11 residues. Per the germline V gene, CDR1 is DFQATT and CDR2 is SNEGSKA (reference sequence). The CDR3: CSARGQGQQYF. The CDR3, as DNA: TGCAGTGCCAGAGGACAAGGACAGCAGTACTTC.

CDR3 in amino acids: CATSREAGINIQYF. CDR3 in DNA: TGTGCCACCAGCAGAGAGGCAGGGATAAACATTCAGTACTTC. The rearrangement uses TRBV15 and TRBJ2-4; a weak D match, TRBD1 (5 bases). Germline V gene data show CDR1 as LNHNV and CDR2 as YYDKDF (reference sequence). The CDR3 contains 14 residues. Between the trimmed V and J ends, which lost 0 bases and 6 bases, there was a span of 9 bases. Together with reference TRBV15 and TRBJ2-4, the CDR3 gives the full variable domain: DAMVIQNPRYQVTQFGKPVTLSCSQTLNHNVMYWYQQKSSQAPKLLFHYYDKDFNNEADTPDNFQSRRPNTSFCFLDIRSPGLGDTAMYLCATSREAGINIQYFGAGTRLSVL.